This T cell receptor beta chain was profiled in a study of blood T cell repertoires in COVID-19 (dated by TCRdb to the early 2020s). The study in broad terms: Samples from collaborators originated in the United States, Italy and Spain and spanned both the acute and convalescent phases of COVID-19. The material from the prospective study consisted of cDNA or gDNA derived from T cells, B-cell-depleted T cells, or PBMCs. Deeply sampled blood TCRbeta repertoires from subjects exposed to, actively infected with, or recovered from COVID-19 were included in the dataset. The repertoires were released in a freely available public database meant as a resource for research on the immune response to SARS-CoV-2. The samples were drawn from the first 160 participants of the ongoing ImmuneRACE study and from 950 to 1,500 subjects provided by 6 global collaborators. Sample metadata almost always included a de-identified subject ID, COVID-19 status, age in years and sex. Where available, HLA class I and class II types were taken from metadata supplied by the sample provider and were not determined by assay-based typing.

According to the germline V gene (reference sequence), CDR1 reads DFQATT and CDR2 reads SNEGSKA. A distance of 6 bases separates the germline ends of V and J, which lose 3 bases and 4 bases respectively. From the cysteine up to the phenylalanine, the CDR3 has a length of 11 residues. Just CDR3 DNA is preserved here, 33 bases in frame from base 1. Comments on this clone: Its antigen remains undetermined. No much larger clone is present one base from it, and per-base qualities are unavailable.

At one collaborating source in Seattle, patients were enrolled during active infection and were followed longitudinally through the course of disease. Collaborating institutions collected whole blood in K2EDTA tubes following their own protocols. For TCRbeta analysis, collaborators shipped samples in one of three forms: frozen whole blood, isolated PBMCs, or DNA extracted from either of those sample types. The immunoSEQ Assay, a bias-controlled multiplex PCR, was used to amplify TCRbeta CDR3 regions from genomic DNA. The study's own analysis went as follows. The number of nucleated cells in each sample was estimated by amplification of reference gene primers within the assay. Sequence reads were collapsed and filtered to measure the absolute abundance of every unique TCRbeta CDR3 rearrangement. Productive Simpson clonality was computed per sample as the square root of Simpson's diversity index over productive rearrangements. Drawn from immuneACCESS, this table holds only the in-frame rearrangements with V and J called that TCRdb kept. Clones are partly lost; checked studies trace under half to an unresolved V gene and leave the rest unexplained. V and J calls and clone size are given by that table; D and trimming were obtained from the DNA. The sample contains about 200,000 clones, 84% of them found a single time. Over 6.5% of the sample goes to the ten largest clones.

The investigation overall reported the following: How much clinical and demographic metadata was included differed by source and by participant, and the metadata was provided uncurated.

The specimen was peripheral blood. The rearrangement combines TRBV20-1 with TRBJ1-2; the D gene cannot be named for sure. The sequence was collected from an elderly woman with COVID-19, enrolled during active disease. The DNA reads TGCAGTGCTAGGCCGAGCTATGGCTACACCTTC. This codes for CSARPSYGYTF.